This T cell receptor (beta chain) was sequenced for a study of cytomegalovirus exposure and HLA in healthy donors. On the study more broadly: The same platform was used for the 95 to 150 validation repertoires and the roughly 720 first-cohort repertoires, a later analysis reported.

Germline CDR1 and CDR2: MDHEN and SYDVKM. V gave up 2 bases and J gave up 5 bases, with 3 bases separating them. This CDR3 contains 11 residues. Broader study findings: The classifier reportedly diagnosed cytomegalovirus status with high specificity and sensitivity. Across donors, most TCRs were seen rarely, yet some public ones were widespread. Approximately 160 TCR beta chains were listed as cytomegalovirus-associated.

Assay: immunoSEQ multiplex PCR; the TCRdb copy retains only in-frame clones and omits some. This table has approximately 82,000 clones, around 95% appearing once. On this clone: The antigen is not known.

The specimen was PBMCs. This receptor was obtained from a woman under 30 in good health and CMV-seronegative. The chain employs TRBV28 and TRBJ1-2; D not resolved. The CDR3 reads CASSLQYGYTF. As DNA, the CDR3 is TGTGCCAGCAGTTTACAATATGGCTACACCTTC.